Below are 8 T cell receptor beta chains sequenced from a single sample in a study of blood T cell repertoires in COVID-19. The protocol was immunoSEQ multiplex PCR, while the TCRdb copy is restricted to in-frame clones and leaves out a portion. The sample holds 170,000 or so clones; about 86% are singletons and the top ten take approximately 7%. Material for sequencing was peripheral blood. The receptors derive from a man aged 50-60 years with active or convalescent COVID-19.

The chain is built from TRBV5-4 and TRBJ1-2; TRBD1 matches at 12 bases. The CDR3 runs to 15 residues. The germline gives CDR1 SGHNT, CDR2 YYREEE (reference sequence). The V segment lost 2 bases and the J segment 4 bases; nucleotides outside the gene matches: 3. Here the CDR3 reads CASSFKGQGAYGYTF. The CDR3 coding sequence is TGTGCCAGCAGCTTCAAGGGACAGGGGGCCTATGGCTACACCTTC.

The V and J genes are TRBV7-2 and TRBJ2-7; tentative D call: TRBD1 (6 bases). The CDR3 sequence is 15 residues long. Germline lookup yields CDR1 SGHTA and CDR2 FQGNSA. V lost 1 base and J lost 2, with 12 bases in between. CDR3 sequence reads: CASSLVGGPTYEQYF. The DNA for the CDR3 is TGTGCCAGCAGCTTAGTAGGGGGTCCTACCTACGAGCAGTACTTC.

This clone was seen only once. The CDR3 DNA reads TGTGCCAGCAGTTTATTGTCCGGGACTAGCGGGAGCGGCAATGAGCAGTTCTTC. As protein: CASSLLSGTSGSGNEQFF. The chain is built from TRBV27 and TRBJ2-1; 14 bases fit TRBD2. Germline CDR1 MNHEY, CDR2 SMNVEV (reference sequence). The CDR3 has 18 residues. The junction had 8 bases not matched to a gene; V was cut back by 1 base and J by 6 bases.

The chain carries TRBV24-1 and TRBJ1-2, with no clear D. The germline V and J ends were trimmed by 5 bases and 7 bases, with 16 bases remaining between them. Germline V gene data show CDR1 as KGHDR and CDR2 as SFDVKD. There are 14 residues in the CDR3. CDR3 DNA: TGTGCCACCAGTGCTGCGACCGGGTCCTTTGGCTACACCTTC. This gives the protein CATSAATGSFGYTF.

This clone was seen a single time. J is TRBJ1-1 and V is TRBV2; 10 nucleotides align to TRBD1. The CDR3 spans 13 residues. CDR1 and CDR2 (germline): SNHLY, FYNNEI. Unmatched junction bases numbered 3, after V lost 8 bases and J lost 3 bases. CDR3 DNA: TGTGCCAGCGGTGGACAGGGGGACACTGAAGCTTTCTTT. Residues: CASGGQGDTEAFF.

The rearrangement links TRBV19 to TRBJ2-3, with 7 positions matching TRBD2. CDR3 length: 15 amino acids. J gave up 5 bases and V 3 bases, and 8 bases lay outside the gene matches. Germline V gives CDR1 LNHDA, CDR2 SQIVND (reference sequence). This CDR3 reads CASSIGRTRIDTQYF. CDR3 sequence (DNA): TGTGCCAGTAGTATTGGAAGGACTAGGATAGATACGCAGTATTTT. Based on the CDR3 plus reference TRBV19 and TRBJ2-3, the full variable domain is DGGITQSPKYLFRKEGQNVTLSCEQNLNHDAMYWYRQDPGQGLRLIYYSQIVNDFQKGDIAEGYSVSREKKESFPLTVTSAQKNPTAFYLCASSIGRTRIDTQYFGPGTRLTVL.

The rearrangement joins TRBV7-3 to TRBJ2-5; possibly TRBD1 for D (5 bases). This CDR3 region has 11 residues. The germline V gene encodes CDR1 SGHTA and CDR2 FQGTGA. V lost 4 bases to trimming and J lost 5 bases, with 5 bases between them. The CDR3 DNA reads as TGTGCCAGCAGCTCAGGGGAGACCCAGTACTTC. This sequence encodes CASSSGETQYF.

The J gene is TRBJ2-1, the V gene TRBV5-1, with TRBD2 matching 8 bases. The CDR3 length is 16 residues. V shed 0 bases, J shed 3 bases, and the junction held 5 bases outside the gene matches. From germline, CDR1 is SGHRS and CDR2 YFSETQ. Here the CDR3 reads CASSLVASGLYNEQFF. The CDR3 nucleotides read TGCGCCAGCAGCTTGGTGGCTAGCGGGCTCTACAATGAGCAGTTCTTC.